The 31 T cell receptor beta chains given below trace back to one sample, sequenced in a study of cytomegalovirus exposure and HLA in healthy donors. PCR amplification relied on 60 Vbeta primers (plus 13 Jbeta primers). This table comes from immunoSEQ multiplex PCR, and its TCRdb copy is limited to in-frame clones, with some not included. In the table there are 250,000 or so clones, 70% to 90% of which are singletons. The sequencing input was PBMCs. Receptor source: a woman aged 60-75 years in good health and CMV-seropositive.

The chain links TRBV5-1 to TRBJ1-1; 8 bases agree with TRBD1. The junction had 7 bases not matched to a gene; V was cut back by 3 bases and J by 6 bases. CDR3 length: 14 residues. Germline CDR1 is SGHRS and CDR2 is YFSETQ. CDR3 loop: CASSSRQGISEAFF. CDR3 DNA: TGCGCCAGCAGCTCCCGACAGGGGATATCTGAAGCTTTCTTT.

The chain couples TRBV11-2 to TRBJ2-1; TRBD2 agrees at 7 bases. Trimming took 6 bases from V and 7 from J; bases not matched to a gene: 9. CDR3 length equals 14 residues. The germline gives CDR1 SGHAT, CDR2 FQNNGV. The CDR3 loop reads CASRGSGAINEQFF. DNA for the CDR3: TGTGCCAGCAGGGGGAGCGGGGCCATAAATGAGCAGTTCTTC.

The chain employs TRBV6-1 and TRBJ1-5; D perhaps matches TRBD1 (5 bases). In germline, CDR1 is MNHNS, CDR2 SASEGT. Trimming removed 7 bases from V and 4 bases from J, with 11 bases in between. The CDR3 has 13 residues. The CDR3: CASTRERNQPQHF. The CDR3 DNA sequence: TGTGCCAGCACCAGGGAAAGGAATCAGCCCCAGCATTTT.

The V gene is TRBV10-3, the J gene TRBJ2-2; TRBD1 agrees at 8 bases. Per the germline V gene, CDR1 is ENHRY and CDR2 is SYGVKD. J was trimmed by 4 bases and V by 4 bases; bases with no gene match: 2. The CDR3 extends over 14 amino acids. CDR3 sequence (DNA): TGTGCCATCAGTGGGACAGGGAGCACCGGGGAGCTGTTTTTT. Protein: CAISGTGSTGELFF.

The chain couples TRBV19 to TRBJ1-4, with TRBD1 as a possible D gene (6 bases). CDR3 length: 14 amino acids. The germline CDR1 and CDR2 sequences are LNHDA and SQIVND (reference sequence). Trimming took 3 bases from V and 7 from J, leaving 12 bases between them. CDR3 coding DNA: TGTGCCAGTAGTATGGGGGCAGGGAGTGAAAAACTGTTTTTT. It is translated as CASSMGAGSEKLFF.

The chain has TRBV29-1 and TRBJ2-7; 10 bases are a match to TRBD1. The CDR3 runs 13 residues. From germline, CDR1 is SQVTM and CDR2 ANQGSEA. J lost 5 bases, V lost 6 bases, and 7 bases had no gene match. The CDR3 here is CSVLGQGHNEQYF. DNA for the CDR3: TGCAGCGTATTGGGACAGGGGCATAACGAGCAGTACTTC.

The CDR3 DNA follows: TGTGCTTCAGGGGGTTACTACGAGCAGTACTTC. Translating gives CASGGYYEQYF. The V call is TRBV6-5, the J call TRBJ2-7, with TRBD1 matching over 7 bases. Per the germline V gene, CDR1 is MNHEY and CDR2 is SVGAGI. The CDR3 contains 11 residues.

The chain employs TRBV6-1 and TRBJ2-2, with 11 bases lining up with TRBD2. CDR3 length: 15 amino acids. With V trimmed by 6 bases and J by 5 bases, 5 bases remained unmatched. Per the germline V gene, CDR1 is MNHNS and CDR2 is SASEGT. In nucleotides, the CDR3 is TGTGCCAGCAGCCGACTAGCGGGAATTACCGGGGAGCTGTTTTTT. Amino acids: CASSRLAGITGELFF.

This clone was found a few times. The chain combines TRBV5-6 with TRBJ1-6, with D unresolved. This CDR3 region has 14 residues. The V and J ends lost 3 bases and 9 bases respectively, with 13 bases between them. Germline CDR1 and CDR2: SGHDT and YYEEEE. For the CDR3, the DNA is TGTGCCAGCAGCTATGACCGGAGGAGTTCACCCCTCCACTTT. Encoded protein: CASSYDRRSSPLHF.

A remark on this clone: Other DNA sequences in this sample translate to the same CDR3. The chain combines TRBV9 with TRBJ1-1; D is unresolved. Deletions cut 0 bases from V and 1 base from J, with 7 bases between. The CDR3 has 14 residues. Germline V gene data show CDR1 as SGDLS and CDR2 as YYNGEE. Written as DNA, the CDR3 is TGTGCCAGCAGCGTAGGAGGGTCGAACACTGAAGCTTTCTTT. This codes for CASSVGGSNTEAFF.

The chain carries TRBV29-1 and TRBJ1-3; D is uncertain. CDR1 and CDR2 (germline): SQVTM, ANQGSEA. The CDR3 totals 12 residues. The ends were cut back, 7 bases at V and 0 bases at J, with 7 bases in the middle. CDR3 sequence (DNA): TGCAGCGCCGACATCTCTGGAAACACCATATATTTT. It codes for CSADISGNTIYF.

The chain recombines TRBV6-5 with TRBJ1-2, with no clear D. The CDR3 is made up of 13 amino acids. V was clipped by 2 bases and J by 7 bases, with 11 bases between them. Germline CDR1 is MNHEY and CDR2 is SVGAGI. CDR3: CASSYRERSGYTF. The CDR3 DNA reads TGTGCCAGCAGTTACAGGGAGAGGAGTGGCTACACCTTC.

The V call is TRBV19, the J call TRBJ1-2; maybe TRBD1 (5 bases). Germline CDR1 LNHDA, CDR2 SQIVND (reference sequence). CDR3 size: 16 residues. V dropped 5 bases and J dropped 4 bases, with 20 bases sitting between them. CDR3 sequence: CASSVGTSKRSYGYTF. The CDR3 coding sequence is TGTGCCAGTAGTGTCGGGACTTCTAAGAGAAGCTATGGCTACACCTTC.

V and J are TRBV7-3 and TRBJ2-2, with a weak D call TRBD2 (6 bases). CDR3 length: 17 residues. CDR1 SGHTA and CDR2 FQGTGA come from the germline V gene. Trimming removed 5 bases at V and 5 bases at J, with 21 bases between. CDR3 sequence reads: CASSVGGTPGKTGELFF. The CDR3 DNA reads TGTGCCAGCAGCGTCGGAGGGACTCCCGGAAAGACCGGGGAGCTGTTTTTT. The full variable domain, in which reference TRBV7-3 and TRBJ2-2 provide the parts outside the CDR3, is GAGVSQTPSNKVTEKGKYVELRCDPISGHTALYWYRQSLGQGPEFLIYFQGTGAADDSGLPNDRFFAVRPEGSVSTLKIQRTERGDSAVYLCASSVGGTPGKTGELFFGEGSRLTVL.

Here the CDR3 DNA reads TGTGCCAGCAGTAGAAGTAGCACAGATACGCAGTATTTT. It yields the protein CASSRSSTDTQYF. The V gene is TRBV7-9, the J gene TRBJ2-3, with D unresolved. The V end was cut by 6 bases, the J end by 0 bases, with 7 bases between. Germline V gene data show CDR1 as SEHNR and CDR2 as FQNEAQ (reference sequence). This CDR3 has 13 residues.

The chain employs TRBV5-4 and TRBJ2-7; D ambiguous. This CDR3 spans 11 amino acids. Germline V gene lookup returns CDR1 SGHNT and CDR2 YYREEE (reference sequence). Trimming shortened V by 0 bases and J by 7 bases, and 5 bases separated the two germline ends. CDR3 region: CASSLAREQYF. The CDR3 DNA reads TGTGCCAGCAGCTTGGCCAGGGAGCAGTACTTC.

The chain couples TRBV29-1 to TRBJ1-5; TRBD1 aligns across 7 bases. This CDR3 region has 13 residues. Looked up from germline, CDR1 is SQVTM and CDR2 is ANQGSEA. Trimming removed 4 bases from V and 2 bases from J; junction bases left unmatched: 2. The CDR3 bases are TGCAGCGTTGCCGGGACAGGCAATCAGCCCCAGCATTTT. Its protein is CSVAGTGNQPQHF.

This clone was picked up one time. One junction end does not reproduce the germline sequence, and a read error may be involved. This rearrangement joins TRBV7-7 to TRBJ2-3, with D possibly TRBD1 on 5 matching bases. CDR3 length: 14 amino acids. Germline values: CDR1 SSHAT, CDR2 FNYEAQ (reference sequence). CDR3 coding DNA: TGTGCTAGCAGCTTAGGGGCCATCACAGATACGCAGTATTTT. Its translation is CASSLGAITDTQYF.

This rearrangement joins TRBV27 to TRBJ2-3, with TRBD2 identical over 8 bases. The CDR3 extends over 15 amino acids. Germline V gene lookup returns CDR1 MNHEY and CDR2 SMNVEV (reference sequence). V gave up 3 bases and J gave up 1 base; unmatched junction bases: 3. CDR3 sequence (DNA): TGTGCCAGCAGTTTTTCGACTAGCGGCACAGATACGCAGTATTTT. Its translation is CASSFSTSGTDTQYF.

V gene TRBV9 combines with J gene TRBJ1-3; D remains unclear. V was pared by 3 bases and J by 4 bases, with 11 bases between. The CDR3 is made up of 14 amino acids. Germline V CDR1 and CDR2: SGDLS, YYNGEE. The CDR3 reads CASSDLSAGNTIYF. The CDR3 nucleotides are TGTGCCAGCAGCGACCTAAGTGCGGGAAACACCATATATTTT. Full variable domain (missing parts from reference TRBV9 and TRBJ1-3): DSGVTQTPKHLITATGQRVTLRCSPRSGDLSVYWYQQSLDQGLQFLIQYYNGEERAKGNILERFSAQQFPDLHSELNLSSLELGDSALYFCASSDLSAGNTIYFGEGSWLTVV.

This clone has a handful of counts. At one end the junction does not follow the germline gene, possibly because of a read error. In DNA form, the CDR3 reads TGTTCCAGCGCCCTGGGGGGAAGGGGCAATCAGCCCCAGCATTTT. Translating it yields CSSALGGRGNQPQHF. The V and J genes are TRBV7-9 and TRBJ1-5; D perhaps matches TRBD1 (5 bases). CDR1 is SEHNR, CDR2 FQNEAQ, per germline (reference sequence). The CDR3 has 15 amino acids. The full variable domain, in which reference TRBV7-9 and TRBJ1-5 provide the parts outside the CDR3, is DTGVSQNPRHKITKRGQNVTFRCDPISEHNRLYWYRQTLGQGPEFLTYFQNEAQLEKSRLLSDRFSAERPKGSFSTLEIQRTEQGDSAMYLCSSALGGRGNQPQHFGDGTRLSIL.

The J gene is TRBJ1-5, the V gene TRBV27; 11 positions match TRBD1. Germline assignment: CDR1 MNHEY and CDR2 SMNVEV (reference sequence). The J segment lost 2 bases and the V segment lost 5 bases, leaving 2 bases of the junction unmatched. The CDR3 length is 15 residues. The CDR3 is CASSTGQGGNQPQHF. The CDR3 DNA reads TGTGCCAGCAGTACGGGACAGGGGGGCAATCAGCCCCAGCATTTT.

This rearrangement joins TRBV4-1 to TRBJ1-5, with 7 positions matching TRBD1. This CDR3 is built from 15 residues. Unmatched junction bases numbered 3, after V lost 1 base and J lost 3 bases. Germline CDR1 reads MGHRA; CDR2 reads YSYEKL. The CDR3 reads CASSQGGTVNQPQHF. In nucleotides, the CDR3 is TGCGCCAGCAGCCAAGGAGGGACAGTCAATCAGCCCCAGCATTTT.

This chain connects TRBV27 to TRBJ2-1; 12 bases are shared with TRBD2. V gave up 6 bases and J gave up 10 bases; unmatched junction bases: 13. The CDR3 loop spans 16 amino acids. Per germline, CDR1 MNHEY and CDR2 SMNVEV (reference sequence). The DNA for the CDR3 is TGTGCCAGCAGCCCCTTGACTAGCGGGAGCAAGGAAGAGCAGTTCTTC. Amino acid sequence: CASSPLTSGSKEEQFF.

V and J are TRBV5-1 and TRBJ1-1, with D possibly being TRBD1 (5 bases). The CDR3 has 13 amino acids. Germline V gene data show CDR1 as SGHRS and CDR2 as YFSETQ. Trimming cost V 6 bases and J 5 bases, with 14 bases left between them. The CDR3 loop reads CASKWGVETEAFF. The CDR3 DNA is TGCGCCAGCAAATGGGGGGTCGAGACTGAAGCTTTCTTT. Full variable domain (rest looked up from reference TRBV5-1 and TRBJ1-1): KAGVTQTPRYLIKTRGQQVTLSCSPISGHRSVSWYQQTPGQGLQFLFEYFSETQRNKGNFPGRFSGRQFSNSRSEMNVSTLELGDSALYLCASKWGVETEAFFGQGTRLTVV.

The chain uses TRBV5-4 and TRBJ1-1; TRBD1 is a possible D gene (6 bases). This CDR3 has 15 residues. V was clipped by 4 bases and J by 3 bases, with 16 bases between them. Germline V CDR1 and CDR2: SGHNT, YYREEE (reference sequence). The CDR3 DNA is TGTGCCAGCAGCGTGACAGGAGGACGGGACACTGAAGCTTTCTTT. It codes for CASSVTGGRDTEAFF.

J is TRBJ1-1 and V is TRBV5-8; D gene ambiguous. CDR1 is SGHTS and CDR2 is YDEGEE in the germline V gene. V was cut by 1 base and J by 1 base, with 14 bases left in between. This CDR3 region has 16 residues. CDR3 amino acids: CASSLRSARPNTEAFF. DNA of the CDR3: TGTGCCAGCAGCTTGAGGTCGGCCAGGCCGAACACTGAAGCTTTCTTT.

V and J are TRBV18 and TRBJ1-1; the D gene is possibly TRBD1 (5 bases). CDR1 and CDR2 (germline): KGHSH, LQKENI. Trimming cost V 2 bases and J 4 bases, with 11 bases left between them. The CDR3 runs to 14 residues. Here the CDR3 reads CASSPTSGSTEAFF. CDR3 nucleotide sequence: TGTGCCAGCTCACCAACTTCAGGGTCCACTGAAGCTTTCTTT.

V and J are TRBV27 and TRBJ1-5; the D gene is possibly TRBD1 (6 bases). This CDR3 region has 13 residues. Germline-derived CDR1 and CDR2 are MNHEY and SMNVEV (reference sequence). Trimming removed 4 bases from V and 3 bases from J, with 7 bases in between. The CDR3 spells CASSYRDNQPQHF. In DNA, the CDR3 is TGTGCCAGCAGTTACAGGGACAATCAGCCCCAGCATTTT.

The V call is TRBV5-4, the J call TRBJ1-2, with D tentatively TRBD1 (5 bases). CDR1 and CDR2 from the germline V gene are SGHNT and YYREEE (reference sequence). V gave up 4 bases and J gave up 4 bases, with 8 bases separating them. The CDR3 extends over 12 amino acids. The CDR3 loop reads CASSPGGYGYTF. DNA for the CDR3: TGTGCCAGCAGCCCCGGGGGCTATGGCTACACCTTC. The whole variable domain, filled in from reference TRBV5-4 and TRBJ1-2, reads ETGVTQSPTHLIKTRGQQVTLRCSSQSGHNTVSWYQQALGQGPQFIFQYYREEENGRGNFPPRFSGLQFPNYSSELNVNALELDDSALYLCASSPGGYGYTFGSGTRLTVV.

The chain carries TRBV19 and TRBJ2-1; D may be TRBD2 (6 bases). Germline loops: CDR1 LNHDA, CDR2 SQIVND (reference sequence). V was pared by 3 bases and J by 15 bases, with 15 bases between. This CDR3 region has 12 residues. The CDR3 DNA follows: TGTGCCAGTAGTATTTTTGGAGGGCCGCTGTTCTTC. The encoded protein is CASSIFGGPLFF.